Presented here are 5 T cell receptor beta chains from one specimen sequenced in a study of blood T cell repertoires in COVID-19. This table comes from immunoSEQ multiplex PCR, and its TCRdb copy is limited to in-frame clones, with some not included. The sample yields about 490,000 clones, approximately 83% seen once. The sample taken for sequencing was peripheral blood. These receptors were taken from a human donor in a cohort sampled during active COVID-19.

V usage is TRBV18 and J usage is TRBJ1-4; D is uncertain. Trimming left V 1 base short and J 3 bases short, with 12 bases between. CDR1 KGHSH and CDR2 LQKENI come from the germline V gene. The CDR3 extends over 16 amino acids. The CDR3 sequence is CASSPLNAASNEKLFF. For the CDR3, the DNA is TGTGCCAGCTCACCACTGAACGCGGCTTCTAATGAAAAACTGTTTTTT.

V gene TRBV14 combines with J gene TRBJ1-2; no definite D call. Germline values: CDR1 SGHDN, CDR2 FVKESK. V was shortened by 5 bases and J by 3 bases, with 16 bases between the two germline ends. This CDR3 comprises 15 residues. CDR3 coding DNA: TGTGCCAGCAGCTCGAGGAGGCTTAACTACTATGGCTACACCTTC. Residues: CASSSRRLNYYGYTF. Looking up the rest from reference TRBV14 and TRBJ1-2 gives the full variable domain: EAGVTQFPSHSVIEKGQTVTLRCDPISGHDNLYWYRRVMGKEIKFLLHFVKESKQDESGMPNNRFLAERTGGTYSTLKVQPAELEDSGVYFCASSSRRLNYYGYTFGSGTRLTVV.

The V call is TRBV25-1, the J call TRBJ2-7, with D possibly being TRBD1 (5 bases). Trimming stripped 7 bases from V and 7 bases from J, with 17 bases between. CDR1 is MGHDK, CDR2 SYGVNS, per germline. The CDR3 is 13 residues long. The DNA for the CDR3 is TGTGCCAGCACCCCAGGGTACACATCAGAGCAGTACTTC. Amino acid sequence: CASTPGYTSEQYF.

The J gene is TRBJ1-2, the V gene TRBV3-1 (or the pseudogene TRBV3-2), with 7 bases aligning to TRBD1. Germline V gives CDR1 LGHDT, CDR2 YNNKEL (reference sequence). This CDR3 spans 14 amino acids. With 4 bases clipped from V and 0 bases from J, the junction kept 2 bases outside the gene matches. Here the CDR3 reads CASSRQGSNYGYTF. In DNA form, the CDR3 reads TGTGCCAGCAGCCGACAGGGATCTAACTATGGCTACACCTTC.

The chain uses TRBV25-1 and TRBJ1-4; possible D gene TRBD1, 5 bases. Germline CDR1 and CDR2: MGHDK and SYGVNS. The CDR3 is 14 residues long. V dropped 5 bases and J dropped 7 bases, with 14 bases sitting between them. As DNA, the CDR3 is TGTGCCAGCAGTAAAGCAGGGATCGCTGAAAAACTGTTTTTT. Its translation: CASSKAGIAEKLFF.